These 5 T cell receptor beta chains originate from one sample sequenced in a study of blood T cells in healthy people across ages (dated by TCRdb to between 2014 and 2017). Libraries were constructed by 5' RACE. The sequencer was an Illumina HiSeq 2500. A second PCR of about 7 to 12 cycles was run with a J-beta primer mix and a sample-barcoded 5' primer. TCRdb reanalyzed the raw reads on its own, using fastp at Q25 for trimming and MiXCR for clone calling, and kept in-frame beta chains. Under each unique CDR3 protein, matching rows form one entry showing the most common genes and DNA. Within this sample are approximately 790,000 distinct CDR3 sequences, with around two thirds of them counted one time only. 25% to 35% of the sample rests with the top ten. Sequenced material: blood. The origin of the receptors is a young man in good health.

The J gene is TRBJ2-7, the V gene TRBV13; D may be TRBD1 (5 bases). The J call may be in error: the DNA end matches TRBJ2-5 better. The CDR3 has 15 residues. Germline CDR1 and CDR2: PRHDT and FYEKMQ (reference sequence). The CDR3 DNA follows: TGTGCCAGCAGCGGCCCCCCTGACAGAGCAGGGACCCAGTACTTC. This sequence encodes CASSGPPDRAGTQYF.

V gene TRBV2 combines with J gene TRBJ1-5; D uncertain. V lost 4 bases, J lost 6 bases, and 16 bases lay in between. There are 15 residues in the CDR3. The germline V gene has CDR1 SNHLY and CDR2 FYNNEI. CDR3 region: CASSGSSGAGQPQHF. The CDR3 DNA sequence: TGTGCCAGCAGTGGCAGCAGCGGTGCGGGTCAGCCCCAGCATTTT.

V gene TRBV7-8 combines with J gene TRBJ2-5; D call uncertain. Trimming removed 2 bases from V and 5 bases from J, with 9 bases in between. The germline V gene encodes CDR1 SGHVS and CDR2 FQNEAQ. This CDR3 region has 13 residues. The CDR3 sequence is CASSLSPWETQYF. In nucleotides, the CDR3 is TGTGCCAGCAGCTTAAGCCCCTGGGAGACCCAGTACTTC.

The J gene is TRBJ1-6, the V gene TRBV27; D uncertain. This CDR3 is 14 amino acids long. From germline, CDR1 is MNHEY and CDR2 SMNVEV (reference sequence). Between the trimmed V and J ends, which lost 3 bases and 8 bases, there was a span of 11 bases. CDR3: CASSFRTADSPLHF. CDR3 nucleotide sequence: TGTGCCAGCAGTTTTAGGACCGCGGATTCACCCCTCCACTTT.

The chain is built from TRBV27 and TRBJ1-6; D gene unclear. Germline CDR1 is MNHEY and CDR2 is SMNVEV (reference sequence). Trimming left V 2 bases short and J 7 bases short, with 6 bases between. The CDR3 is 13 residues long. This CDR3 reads CASSLSPNSPLHF. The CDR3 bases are TGTGCCAGCAGTTTAAGCCCAAATTCACCCCTCCACTTT.